The 11 T cell receptor beta chains below come from one sample, sequenced in a study of T cell changes during pregnancy in multiple sclerosis. Produced via immunoSEQ multiplex PCR; TCRdb's table is partial and in-frame only. The data hold nearly 110,000 clones, with under 95% observed a single time. Here the sequenced sample was peripheral blood, taken after pregnancy. These TCRs come from a female donor with multiple sclerosis, enrolled in a pregnancy study.

V is TRBV7-6 and J is TRBJ1-2; D is possibly TRBD1 (5 bases). This CDR3 is built from 15 residues. V lost 4 bases to trimming and J lost 1 base, with 13 bases between them. Germline-derived CDR1 and CDR2 are SGHVS and FNYEAQ. As DNA, the CDR3 is TGTGCCAGCAGCTCGGGGGACGGTATTAACTATGGCTACACCTTC. Its translation: CASSSGDGINYGYTF.

The V call is TRBV18, the J call TRBJ2-3; 8 positions agree with TRBD2. Losses at the gene ends were 4 bases for V and 4 bases for J; bases not matched to a gene: 10. Germline CDR1 and CDR2: KGHSH and LQKENI. The CDR3 is 16 residues long. The DNA of the CDR3 is TGTGCCAGCTCACGGTCTAGCGGGCTAGTATCAGATACGCAGTATTTT. As protein: CASSRSSGLVSDTQYF. The full variable domain, in which reference TRBV18 and TRBJ2-3 provide the parts outside the CDR3, is NAGVMQNPRHLVRRRGQEARLRCSPMKGHSHVYWYRQLPEEGLKFMVYLQKENIIDESGMPKERFSAEFPKEGPSILRIQQVVRGDSAAYFCASSRSSGLVSDTQYFGPGTRLTVL.

This chain connects TRBV5-1 to TRBJ2-2; a weak D match, TRBD2 (5 bases). The CDR3 has 12 residues. V was trimmed by 4 bases and J by 7 bases, leaving 8 bases between them. CDR1 is SGHRS, CDR2 YFSETQ, per germline. CDR3: CASSLGGGELFF. The CDR3 DNA reads as TGCGCCAGCAGCCTAGGAGGCGGGGAGCTGTTTTTT.

V and J are TRBV5-1 and TRBJ2-3, with 10 bases lining up with TRBD1. V was pared by 5 bases and J by 3 bases, with 0 bases of the junction left unmatched. The CDR3 spans 13 residues. From germline, CDR1 is SGHRS and CDR2 YFSETQ. The CDR3 nucleotides are TGCGCCAGCAGGGGACAGGGGACAGATACGCAGTATTTT. It yields the protein CASRGQGTDTQYF. Full variable domain (remainder filled in from reference TRBV5-1 and TRBJ2-3): KAGVTQTPRYLIKTRGQQVTLSCSPISGHRSVSWYQQTPGQGLQFLFEYFSETQRNKGNFPGRFSGRQFSNSRSEMNVSTLELGDSALYLCASRGQGTDTQYFGPGTRLTVL.

DNA of the CDR3: TGTGCCAGCAGCGTCGGACCGGGACAGGGCCACGAGCAGTACTTC. It codes for CASSVGPGQGHEQYF. V usage is TRBV9 and J usage is TRBJ2-7, with 9 bases fitting TRBD1. This CDR3 comprises 15 residues. Germline V gene lookup returns CDR1 SGDLS and CDR2 YYNGEE. Losses at the gene ends were 2 bases for V and 5 bases for J; bases not matched to a gene: 8.

This sequence joins TRBV5-8 and TRBJ2-7; 7 nucleotides agree with TRBD2. Looked up from germline, CDR1 is SGHTS and CDR2 is YDEGEE. The length of the CDR3 is 15 residues. V was pared by 7 bases and J by 1 base, with 11 bases of the junction left unmatched. For the CDR3, the DNA is TGTGCCAGCCGCGTTGGGGGGGTTGTGTCCTACGAGCAGTACTTC. Protein sequence: CASRVGGVVSYEQYF.

The rearrangement uses TRBV28 and TRBJ2-7; 12 bases map to TRBD2. The CDR3 spans 15 residues. V gave up 5 bases and J gave up 4 bases; unmatched junction bases: 6. CDR1 and CDR2 (germline): MDHEN, SYDVKM. The CDR3 protein is CASSRTSGNLYEQYF. The CDR3 DNA sequence: TGTGCCAGCAGTCGGACTAGCGGGAATCTTTACGAGCAGTACTTC.

The chain uses TRBV15 and TRBJ2-1, with 7 bases fitting TRBD2. The V and J ends lost 3 bases and 6 bases, in that order; junction bases with no gene match: 8. The CDR3 totals 15 residues. CDR1 is LNHNV and CDR2 is YYDKDF in the germline V gene (reference sequence). CDR3 bases: TGTGCCACCAGCAGGGCTCAAGCGGGATTCAATGAGCAGTTCTTC. Translation gives CATSRAQAGFNEQFF.

This clone was found once. The J gene is TRBJ1-1, the V gene TRBV30, with D perhaps TRBD1 (6 bases). In germline, CDR1 is GTSNPN, CDR2 SVGIG (reference sequence). V was shortened by 3 bases and J by 7 bases, with 18 bases between the two germline ends. The CDR3 has 14 amino acids. CDR3 in DNA: TGTGCCTGGAGCCCGGGACATGCCCTTGGTGAAGCTTTCTTT. It specifies CAWSPGHALGEAFF.

The J gene is TRBJ1-2, the V gene TRBV7-8, with 7 bases matching TRBD1. Germline V lookup: CDR1 SGHVS, CDR2 FQNEAQ. J was trimmed by 8 bases and V by 2 bases; bases with no gene match: 8. The CDR3 consists of 14 residues. The CDR3 is CASSLIGPGGGYTF. CDR3 nucleotide sequence: TGTGCCAGCAGCTTAATAGGGCCAGGGGGAGGCTACACCTTC.

This clone was observed once. The chain links TRBV28 to TRBJ1-3, with a possible D match to TRBD1 (6 bases). The V end lost 8 bases, the J end lost 2 bases, and 13 bases lay between the germline ends. CDR1 is MDHEN and CDR2 is SYDVKM in the germline V gene. CDR3 length: 14 amino acids. The CDR3 DNA is TGTGCCAGCTCGCAAGGGGGACCTGGAAACACCATATATTTT. Encoded protein: CASSQGGPGNTIYF. The full variable domain, its missing parts supplied by reference TRBV28 and TRBJ1-3, is DVKVTQSSRYLVKRTGEKVFLECVQDMDHENMFWYRQDPGLGLRLIYFSYDVKMKEKGDIPEGYSVSREKKERFSLILESASTNQTSMYLCASSQGGPGNTIYFGEGSWLTVV.